This is a list of T cell receptor beta chains from one sample in a study of CD8+ T cells in alopecia areata. Method: immunoSEQ multiplex PCR; TCRdb's copy keeps in-frame clones and lacks some. The table records about 200,000 clones, more than 55% of them present only once. Input material: CD8+ T cells sorted from blood. The receptors were gathered from a human donor in good health. The CDR3 runs from the conserved cysteine through the conserved F or W. The D gene is left open where the match is weak. Not all rows give a size; the values are once, few, many and, for expanded clones, a class.

length,J,size,V,D,CDR3,DNA
14,TRBJ1-6,few,TRBV7-9,TRBD1,CASSQGQGISPLHF,TGTGCCAGCAGCCAGGGACAGGGGATTTCACCCCTCCACTTT
14,TRBJ2-7,NA,TRBV5-1,NA,CASYASGYPYEQYF,TGCGCCAGCTACGCTAGTGGGTATCCCTACGAGCAGTACTTC
12,TRBJ1-1,NA,TRBV30,NA,CAWRHWGTEAFF,TGTGCCTGGAGGCACTGGGGAACTGAAGCTTTCTTT
18,TRBJ1-5,few,TRBV15,NA,CATSRDRDVKGSNQPQHF,TGTGCCACCAGCAGAGATCGGGACGTCAAAGGGAGCAATCAGCCCCAGCATTTT
11,TRBJ1-1,few,TRBV5-1,NA,CASSLGDEAFF,TGCGCCAGCAGCTTGGGAGATGAAGCTTTCTTT
13,TRBJ2-7,NA,TRBV29-1,TRBD2,CSATGGRAYEQYF,TGCAGCGCTACGGGGGGACGGGCCTACGAGCAGTACTTC
12,TRBJ2-7,NA,TRBV30,NA,CAWSALGGEQYF,TGTGCCTGGAGTGCCCTCGGGGGCGAGCAGTACTTC
12,TRBJ1-6,NA,TRBV27,NA,CASSPSSGMVHF,TGTGCCAGCAGTCCCTCGTCAGGCATGGTCCACTTT
13,TRBJ2-7,NA,TRBV7-9,NA,CASSLVGPYEQYF,TGTGCCAGCAGCTTAGTGGGTCCTTACGAGCAGTACTTC
14,TRBJ2-7,few,TRBV6-5,NA,CASSYGRGPYEQYF,TGTGCCAGCAGTTACGGGCGGGGGCCTTACGAGCAGTACTTC
14,TRBJ2-7,NA,TRBV4-1,TRBD1,CASSIRDRGYEQYF,TGCGCCAGCAGCATCCGGGACAGGGGTTACGAGCAGTACTTC
16,TRBJ2-3,once,TRBV14,TRBD2,CASSHPLAGGPDTQYF,TGTGCCAGCAGCCACCCACTAGCGGGGGGGCCTGATACGCAGTATTTT
17,TRBJ2-5,NA,TRBV29-1,NA,CSVEALPRRGGRETQYF,TGCAGCGTTGAAGCATTACCCCGGAGGGGGGGGAGAGAGACCCAGTACTTC
14,TRBJ2-6,NA,TRBV29-1,NA,CSVDLEAGANVLTF,TGCAGCGTAGACTTAGAGGCTGGGGCCAACGTCCTGACTTTC